These T cell receptor beta chains were read from a single sample in a study of cytomegalovirus exposure and HLA in healthy donors. TCRdb's table, derived via immunoSEQ multiplex PCR, lists solely in-frame clones and lacks some. In the table there are about 160,000 clones, 81% of which are singletons. The material sequenced was PBMCs. These receptors were taken from a man in his fifties in good health and CMV-seropositive. Both conserved end residues are part of each CDR3. Fields, in order: D gene, V gene, J gene, clone size, CDR3 protein, CDR3 DNA. A D gene is named only where the DNA matches it firmly. Clone sizes are given selectively: once, few, many, or a class where the clone is expanded.

NA,TRBV5-1,TRBJ1-6,once,CASSLAGRSPLHF,TGCGCCAGCAGCTTGGCAGGGAGGTCACCCCTCCACTTT
TRBD1,TRBV11-2,TRBJ2-7,once,CASRRTGAEQYF,TGTGCCAGCAGGCGGACAGGGGCCGAGCAGTACTTC
NA,TRBV19,TRBJ2-2,NA,CASRGTLTGELFF,TGTGCCAGTAGGGGGACACTCACCGGGGAGCTGTTTTTT
NA,TRBV6-6,TRBJ1-6,NA,CASSYKRESNSPLHF,TGTGCCAGCAGTTATAAGAGGGAGTCGAATTCACCCCTCCACTTT
TRBD2,TRBV27,TRBJ2-7,NA,CASKRLAGEVTYEQYF,TGTGCCAGCAAGCGGCTAGCGGGAGAAGTCACCTACGAGCAGTACTTC
NA,TRBV5-4,TRBJ2-1,NA,CASSFGAPGSSYNEQFF,TGTGCCAGCAGCTTTGGGGCCCCCGGGAGCTCCTACAATGAGCAGTTCTTC
NA,TRBV9,TRBJ2-2,NA,CASSVGLGTGTGELFF,TGTGCCAGCAGCGTAGGGTTAGGAACGGGCACCGGGGAGCTGTTTTTT
NA,TRBV7-8,TRBJ1-4,NA,CASSLDRIDEKLFF,TGTGCCAGCAGCTTAGACAGGATCGATGAAAAACTGTTTTTT
TRBD1,TRBV27,TRBJ1-4,NA,CASSFQGANEKLFF,TGTGCCAGCAGTTTTCAGGGGGCTAATGAAAAACTGTTTTTT
TRBD1,TRBV9,TRBJ1-1,NA,CASSVTGTTEAFF,TGTGCCAGCAGCGTGACAGGGACCACTGAAGCTTTCTTT
NA,TRBV6-5,TRBJ1-6,NA,CASSYRRNHNSPLHF,TGTGCCAGCAGTTATCGGCGGAACCATAATTCACCCCTCCACTTT
TRBD2,TRBV5-1,TRBJ2-1,NA,CASSLSGGAVNEQFF,TGCGCCAGCAGCTTGAGCGGGGGGGCCGTGAATGAGCAGTTCTTC
NA,TRBV9,TRBJ1-3,NA,CASSVGGLANTIYF,TGTGCCAGCAGCGTAGGAGGACTGGCAAACACCATATATTTT
NA,TRBV14,TRBJ1-5,NA,CASSHGREDSNQPQHF,TGTGCCAGCAGCCATGGCCGAGAGGATAGCAATCAGCCCCAGCATTTT
NA,TRBV11-2,TRBJ2-7,NA,CASSLVSGSFGEQYF,TGTGCCAGCAGCTTAGTTTCGGGGTCTTTCGGGGAGCAGTACTTC
NA,TRBV27,TRBJ2-1,NA,CASSLQGSSYNEQFF,TGTGCCAGCAGTTTACAGGGCAGCTCCTACAATGAGCAGTTCTTC
TRBD2,TRBV7-9,TRBJ2-1,NA,CASSLAGGPPYNEQFF,TGTGCCAGCAGCTTAGCGGGAGGGCCCCCCTACAATGAGCAGTTCTTC
TRBD1,TRBV5-6,TRBJ2-5,NA,CASSLAGTDKETQYF,TGTGCCAGCAGCTTGGCCGGGACAGACAAAGAGACCCAGTACTTC
TRBD2,TRBV7-3,TRBJ2-1,NA,CASSLGTSGGVSWFF,TGTGCCAGCAGCCTAGGGACTAGCGGGGGGGTTAGTTGGTTCTTC
NA,TRBV28,TRBJ2-7,NA,CASSRRGAVAEQYF,TGTGCCAGCAGTCGCCGGGGAGCGGTAGCCGAGCAGTACTTC
NA,TRBV4-3,TRBJ1-2,NA,CASSQDLMAGRANYGYTF,TGCGCCAGCAGCCAAGATCTAATGGCGGGACGGGCTAACTATGGCTACACCTTC
NA,TRBV5-8,TRBJ1-5,NA,CASSLNQPQHF,TGTGCCAGCAGCCTGAATCAGCCCCAGCATTTT
NA,TRBV7-2,TRBJ2-5,NA,CASSLIFQETQYF,TGTGCCAGCAGCTTAATATTTCAAGAGACCCAGTACTTC
NA,TRBV7-8,TRBJ1-3,NA,CASSPPVGNTIYF,TGTGCCAGCAGCCCCCCCGTCGGAAACACCATATATTTT
TRBD2,TRBV11-2,TRBJ2-1,few,CASSLEQRGGYNEQFF,TGTGCCAGCAGCTTAGAGCAGCGGGGGGGTTACAATGAGCAGTTCTTC
NA,TRBV7-2,TRBJ1-1,NA,CASSLYLNTEAFF,TGTGCCAGCAGCTTATATCTGAACACTGAAGCTTTCTTT
TRBD2,TRBV7-8,TRBJ2-1,once,CASSLGGGGARGEQFF,TGTGCCAGCAGCTTAGGGGGCGGGGGGGCCAGGGGTGAGCAGTTCTTC
NA,TRBV6-1,TRBJ2-7,NA,CASSLGTYPYEQYF,TGTGCCAGCAGTCTTGGGACTTACCCCTACGAGCAGTACTTC
NA,TRBV7-2,TRBJ2-7,NA,CASSPPRRVGEQYF,TGTGCCAGCAGCCCCCCGAGGAGGGTGGGCGAGCAGTACTTC
NA,TRBV9,TRBJ2-2,NA,CASQESFTGELFF,TGTGCCAGCCAAGAGTCTTTCACCGGGGAGCTGTTTTTT
NA,TRBV13,TRBJ1-3,NA,CASSPPRMGNTIYF,TGTGCCAGCAGCCCCCCCAGGATGGGAAACACCATATATTTT
NA,TRBV4-2,TRBJ2-7,NA,CASSQEHRGGEQYF,TGTGCCAGCAGCCAAGAACATCGAGGGGGCGAGCAGTACTTC
NA,TRBV29-1,TRBJ1-2,NA,CSVEDLAKGGLYGYTF,TGCAGCGTTGAAGATCTGGCAAAGGGGGGGCTTTACGGCTACACCTTC
TRBD2,TRBV7-8,TRBJ2-7,NA,CASSSLAGGYEQYF,TGTGCCAGCAGCTCGCTAGCGGGAGGATACGAGCAGTACTTC
TRBD1,TRBV5-1,TRBJ1-1,few,CASSPWTGGVVEAFF,TGCGCCAGCAGCCCCTGGACAGGGGGCGTCGTTGAAGCTTTCTTT
TRBD1,TRBV6-1,TRBJ2-2,NA,CASTLAGGAAGELFF,TGTGCCAGCACTTTGGCAGGGGGCGCCGCCGGGGAGCTGTTTTTT
TRBD1,TRBV2,TRBJ2-7,NA,CASRPRGFIYEQYF,TGTGCCAGCAGACCCAGGGGGTTTATCTACGAGCAGTACTTC
TRBD2,TRBV9,TRBJ2-7,NA,CASSEGLAGSGYEQYF,TGTGCCAGCAGCGAGGGACTAGCGGGTTCAGGCTACGAGCAGTACTTC
TRBD2,TRBV9,TRBJ2-3,NA,CASSVTSGRTDTQYF,TGTGCCAGCAGCGTGACTAGCGGGCGCACAGATACGCAGTATTTT
NA,TRBV7-2,TRBJ2-5,NA,CASSLALPWGAQYF,TGTGCCAGCAGCTTAGCTCTGCCCTGGGGGGCCCAGTACTTC
NA,TRBV18,TRBJ1-3,NA,CASSPRAGPGNTIYF,TGTGCCAGCTCACCACGGGCAGGTCCTGGAAACACCATATATTTT
TRBD2,TRBV18,TRBJ2-5,NA,CASSPGLVGAETQYF,TGTGCCAGCTCACCGGGACTAGTGGGGGCAGAGACCCAGTACTTC
TRBD1,TRBV27,TRBJ1-1,NA,CARPTGPLEAFF,TGTGCCAGACCGACAGGGCCTCTTGAAGCTTTCTTT
NA,TRBV28,TRBJ1-5,few,CASTTTDSNQPQHF,TGTGCCAGCACCACTACGGATAGCAATCAGCCCCAGCATTTT